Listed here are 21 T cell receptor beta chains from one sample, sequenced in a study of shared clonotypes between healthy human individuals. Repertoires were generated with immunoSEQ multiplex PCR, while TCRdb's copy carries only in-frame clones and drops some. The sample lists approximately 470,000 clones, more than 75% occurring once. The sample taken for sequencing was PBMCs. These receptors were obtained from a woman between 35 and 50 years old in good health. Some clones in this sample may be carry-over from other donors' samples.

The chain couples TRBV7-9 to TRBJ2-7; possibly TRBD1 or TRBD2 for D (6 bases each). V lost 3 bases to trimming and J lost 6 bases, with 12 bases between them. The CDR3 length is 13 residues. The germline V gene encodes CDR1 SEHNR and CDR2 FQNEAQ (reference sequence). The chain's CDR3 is CASSFGGLGEQYF. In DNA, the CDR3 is TGTGCCAGCAGCTTTGGGGGGCTGGGCGAGCAGTACTTC.

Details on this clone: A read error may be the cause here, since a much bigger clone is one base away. The CDR3 sequence is CASSLDPRGPAGELFF. The CDR3 bases are TGTGCCAGCAGCTTAGATCCACGAGGGCCTGCCGGGGAGCTGTTTTTT. V gene TRBV7-8 combines with J gene TRBJ2-2; tentatively, D is TRBD2 (5 bases). Germline V gives CDR1 SGHVS, CDR2 FQNEAQ. The CDR3 loop spans 16 amino acids. V dropped 1 base and J dropped 6 bases, with 15 bases sitting between them. Supplemented by reference TRBV7-8 and TRBJ2-2, the full variable domain reads GAGVSQSPRYKVAKRGQDVALRCDPISGHVSLFWYQQALGQGPEFLTYFQNEAQLDKSGLPSDRFFAERPEGSVSTLKIQRTQQEDSAVYLCASSLDPRGPAGELFFGEGSRLTVL.

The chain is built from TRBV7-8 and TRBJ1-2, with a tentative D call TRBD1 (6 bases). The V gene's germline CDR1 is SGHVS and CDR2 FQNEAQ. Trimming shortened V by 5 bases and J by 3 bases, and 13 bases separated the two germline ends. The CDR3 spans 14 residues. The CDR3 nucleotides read TGTGCCAGCAGCCCAGGACAGCTTGACTATGGCTACACCTTC. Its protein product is CASSPGQLDYGYTF.

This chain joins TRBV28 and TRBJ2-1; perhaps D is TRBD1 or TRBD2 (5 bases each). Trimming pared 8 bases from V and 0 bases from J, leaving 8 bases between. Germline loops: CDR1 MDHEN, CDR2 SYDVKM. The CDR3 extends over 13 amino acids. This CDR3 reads CASGGGSYNEQFF. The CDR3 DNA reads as TGTGCCAGCGGTGGGGGCTCCTACAATGAGCAGTTCTTC.

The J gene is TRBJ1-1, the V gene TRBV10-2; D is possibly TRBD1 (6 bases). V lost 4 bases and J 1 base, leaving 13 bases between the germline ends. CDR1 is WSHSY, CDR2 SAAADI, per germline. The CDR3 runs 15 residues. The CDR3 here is CASSAHDRQNTEAFF. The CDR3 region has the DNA TGCGCCAGCAGTGCCCACGACAGGCAGAACACTGAAGCTTTCTTT.

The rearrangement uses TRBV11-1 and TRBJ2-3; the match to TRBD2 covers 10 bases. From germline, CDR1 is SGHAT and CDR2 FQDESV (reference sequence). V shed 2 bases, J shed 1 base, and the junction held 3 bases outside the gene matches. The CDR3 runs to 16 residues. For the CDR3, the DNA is TGTGCCAGCAGCTTACTAGCGGGAGAGCGCACAGATACGCAGTATTTT. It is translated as CASSLLAGERTDTQYF.

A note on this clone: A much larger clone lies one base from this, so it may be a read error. The CDR3 DNA reads as TGTGCCAGCAGTGAGTCGGGAGAGGGAGGAGATGCGCAGTATTTT. This gives the protein CASSESGEGGDAQYF. V gene TRBV6-4 combines with J gene TRBJ2-3; TRBD2 might be the D (6 bases). The CDR3 is 15 residues long. Looked up from germline, CDR1 is MRHNA and CDR2 is SNTAGT.

The CDR3 DNA reads TGTGCCAGTAGTATGGTCCAGGGGAGTGCCGGGGAGCTGTTTTTT. Protein: CASSMVQGSAGELFF. The rearrangement uses TRBV19 and TRBJ2-2; possibly TRBD1 for D (6 bases). Germline loops: CDR1 LNHDA, CDR2 SQIVND (reference sequence). The CDR3 extends over 15 amino acids. V was pared by 3 bases and J by 6 bases, with 14 bases between.

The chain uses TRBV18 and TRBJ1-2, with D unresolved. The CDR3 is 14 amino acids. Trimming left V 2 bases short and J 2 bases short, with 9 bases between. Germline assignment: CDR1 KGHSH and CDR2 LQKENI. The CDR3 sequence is CASSPTPRNYGYTF. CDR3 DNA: TGTGCCAGCTCACCAACCCCCAGAAACTATGGCTACACCTTC. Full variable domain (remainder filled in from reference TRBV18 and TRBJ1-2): NAGVMQNPRHLVRRRGQEARLRCSPMKGHSHVYWYRQLPEEGLKFMVYLQKENIIDESGMPKERFSAEFPKEGPSILRIQQVVRGDSAAYFCASSPTPRNYGYTFGSGTRLTVV.

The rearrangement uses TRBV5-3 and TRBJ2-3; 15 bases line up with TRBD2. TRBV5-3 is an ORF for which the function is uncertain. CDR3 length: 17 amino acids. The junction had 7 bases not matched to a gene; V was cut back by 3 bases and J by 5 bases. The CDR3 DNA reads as TGTGCCAGAAGCTCAAGGACTAGCGGGAGGGCCGGAGATACGCAGTATTTT. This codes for CARSSRTSGRAGDTQYF.

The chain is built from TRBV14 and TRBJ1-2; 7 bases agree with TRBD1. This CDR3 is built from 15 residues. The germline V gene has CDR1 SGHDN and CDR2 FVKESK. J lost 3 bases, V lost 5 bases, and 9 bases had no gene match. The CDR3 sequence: CASSEPGGGHYGYTF. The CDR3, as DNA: TGTGCCAGCAGCGAACCCGGAGGGGGCCACTATGGCTACACCTTC.

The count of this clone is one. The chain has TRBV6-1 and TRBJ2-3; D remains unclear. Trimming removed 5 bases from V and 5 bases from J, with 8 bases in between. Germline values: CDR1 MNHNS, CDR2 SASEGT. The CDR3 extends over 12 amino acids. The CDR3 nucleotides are TGTGCCAGCAGTTGGAAGGTAGATACGCAGTATTTT. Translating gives CASSWKVDTQYF.

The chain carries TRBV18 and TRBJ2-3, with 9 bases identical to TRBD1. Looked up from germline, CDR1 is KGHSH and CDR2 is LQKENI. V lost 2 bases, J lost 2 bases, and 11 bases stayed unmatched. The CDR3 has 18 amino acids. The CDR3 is CASSPKIPGQGLTDTQYF. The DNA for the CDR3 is TGTGCCAGCTCACCAAAAATTCCGGGACAGGGACTCACAGATACGCAGTATTTT.

The CDR3 spells CAWRGGGPYNEQFF. The DNA for the CDR3 is TGTGCCTGGAGGGGGGGAGGACCTTACAATGAGCAGTTCTTC. The V gene is TRBV30, the J gene TRBJ2-1; the D gene is possibly TRBD2 (6 bases). The CDR3 length is 14 residues. The V gene's germline CDR1 is GTSNPN and CDR2 SVGIG (reference sequence). Trimming removed 3 bases from V and 4 bases from J, with 13 bases in between.

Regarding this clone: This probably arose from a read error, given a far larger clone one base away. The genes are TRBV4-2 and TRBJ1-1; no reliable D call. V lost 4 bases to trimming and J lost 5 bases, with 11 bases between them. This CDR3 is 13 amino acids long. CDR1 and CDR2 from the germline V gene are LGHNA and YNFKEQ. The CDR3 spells CASSRGRKTEAFF. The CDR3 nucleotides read TGTGCCAGCAGCCGAGGTCGAAAGACTGAAGCTTTCTTT.

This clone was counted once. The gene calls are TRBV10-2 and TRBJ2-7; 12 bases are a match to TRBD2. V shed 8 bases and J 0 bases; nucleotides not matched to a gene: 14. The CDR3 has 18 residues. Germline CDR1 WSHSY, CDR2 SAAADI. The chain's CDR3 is CASVSTSGSFSLSYEQYF. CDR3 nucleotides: TGCGCCAGCGTTTCGACTAGCGGGAGTTTCTCCCTCTCCTACGAGCAGTACTTC.

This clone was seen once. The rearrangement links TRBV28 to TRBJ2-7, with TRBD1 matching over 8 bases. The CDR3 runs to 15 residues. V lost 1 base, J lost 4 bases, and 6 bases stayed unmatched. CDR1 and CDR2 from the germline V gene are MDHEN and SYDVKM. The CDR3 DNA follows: TGTGCCAGCAGTTTATCGGCTACAGGGGGGTACGAGCAGTACTTC. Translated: CASSLSATGGYEQYF.

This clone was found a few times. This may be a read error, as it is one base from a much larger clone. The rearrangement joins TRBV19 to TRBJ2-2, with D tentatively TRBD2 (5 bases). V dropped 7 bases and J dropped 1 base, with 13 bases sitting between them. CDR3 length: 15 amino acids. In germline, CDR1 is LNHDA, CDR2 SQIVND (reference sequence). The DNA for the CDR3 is TGTGCCAGTACCGTCTCACGGGGGAACACCGGGGAGCTGTTTTTT. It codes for CASTVSRGNTGELFF.

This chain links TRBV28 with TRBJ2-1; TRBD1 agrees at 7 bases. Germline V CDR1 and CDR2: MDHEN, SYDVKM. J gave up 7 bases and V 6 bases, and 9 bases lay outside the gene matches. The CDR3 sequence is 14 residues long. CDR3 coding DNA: TGTGCCAGCAGCTATGGACTCAGGGGGAATGAGCAGTTCTTC. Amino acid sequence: CASSYGLRGNEQFF.

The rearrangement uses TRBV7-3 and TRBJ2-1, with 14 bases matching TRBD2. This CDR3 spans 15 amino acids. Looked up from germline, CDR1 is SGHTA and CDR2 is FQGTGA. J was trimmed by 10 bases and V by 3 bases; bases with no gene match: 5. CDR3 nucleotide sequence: TGTGCCAGCAGCTTGGGACTAGCGGGAGAAACAGAGCAGTTCTTC. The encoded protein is CASSLGLAGETEQFF.

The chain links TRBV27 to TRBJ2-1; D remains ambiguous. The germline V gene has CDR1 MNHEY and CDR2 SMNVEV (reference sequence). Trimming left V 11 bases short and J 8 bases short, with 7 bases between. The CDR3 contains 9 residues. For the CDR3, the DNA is TGTGCCGTTGGGGATGAGCAGTTCTTC. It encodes CAVGDEQFF.